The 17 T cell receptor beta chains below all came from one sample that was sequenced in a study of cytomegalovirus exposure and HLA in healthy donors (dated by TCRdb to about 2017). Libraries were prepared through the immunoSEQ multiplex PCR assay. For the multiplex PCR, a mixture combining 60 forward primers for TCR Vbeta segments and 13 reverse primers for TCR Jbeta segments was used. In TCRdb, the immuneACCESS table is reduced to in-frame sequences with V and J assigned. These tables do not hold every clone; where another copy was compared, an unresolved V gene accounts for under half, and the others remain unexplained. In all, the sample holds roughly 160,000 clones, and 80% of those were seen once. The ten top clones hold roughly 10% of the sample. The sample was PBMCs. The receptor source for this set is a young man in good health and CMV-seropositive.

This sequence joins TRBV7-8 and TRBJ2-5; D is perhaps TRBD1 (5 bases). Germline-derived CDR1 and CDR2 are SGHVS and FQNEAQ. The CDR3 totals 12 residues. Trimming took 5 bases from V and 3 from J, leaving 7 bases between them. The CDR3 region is CASSMTEETQYF. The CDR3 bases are TGTGCCAGCAGCATGACAGAAGAGACCCAGTACTTC.

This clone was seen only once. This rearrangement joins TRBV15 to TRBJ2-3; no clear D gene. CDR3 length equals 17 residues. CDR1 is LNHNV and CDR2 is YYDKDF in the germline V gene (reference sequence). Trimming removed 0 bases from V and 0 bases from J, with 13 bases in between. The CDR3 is CATSRDYTETSTDTQYF. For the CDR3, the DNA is TGTGCCACCAGCAGAGATTACACCGAAACAAGCACAGATACGCAGTATTTT.

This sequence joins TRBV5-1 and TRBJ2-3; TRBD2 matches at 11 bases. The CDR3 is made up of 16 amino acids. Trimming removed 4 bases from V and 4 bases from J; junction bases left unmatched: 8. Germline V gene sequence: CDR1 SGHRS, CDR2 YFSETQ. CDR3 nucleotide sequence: TGCGCCAGCAGCCTTAGCTCTAGCGGGAGGTCAGATACGCAGTATTTT. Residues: CASSLSSSGRSDTQYF. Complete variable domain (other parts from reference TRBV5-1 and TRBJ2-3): KAGVTQTPRYLIKTRGQQVTLSCSPISGHRSVSWYQQTPGQGLQFLFEYFSETQRNKGNFPGRFSGRQFSNSRSEMNVSTLELGDSALYLCASSLSSSGRSDTQYFGPGTRLTVL.

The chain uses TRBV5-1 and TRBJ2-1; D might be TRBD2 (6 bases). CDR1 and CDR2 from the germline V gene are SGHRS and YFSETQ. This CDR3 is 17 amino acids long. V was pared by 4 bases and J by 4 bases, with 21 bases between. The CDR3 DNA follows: TGCGCCAGCAGCCCGGGACTGCAGACTCTAGCTTACAATGAGCAGTTCTTC. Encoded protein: CASSPGLQTLAYNEQFF.

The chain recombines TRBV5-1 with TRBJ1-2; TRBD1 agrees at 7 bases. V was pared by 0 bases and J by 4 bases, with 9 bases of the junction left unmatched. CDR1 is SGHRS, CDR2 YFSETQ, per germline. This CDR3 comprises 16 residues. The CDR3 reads CASSLGPRGISYGYTF. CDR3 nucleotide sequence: TGCGCCAGCAGCTTGGGTCCCAGGGGGATTAGCTATGGCTACACCTTC.

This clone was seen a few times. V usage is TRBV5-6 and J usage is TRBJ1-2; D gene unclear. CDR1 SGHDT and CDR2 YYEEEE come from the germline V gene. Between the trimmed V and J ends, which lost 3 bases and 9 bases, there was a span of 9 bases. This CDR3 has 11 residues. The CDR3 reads CASSSLGSYTF. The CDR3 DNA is TGTGCCAGCAGCTCCCTAGGAAGCTACACCTTC. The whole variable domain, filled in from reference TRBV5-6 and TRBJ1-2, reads DAGVTQSPTHLIKTRGQQVTLRCSPKSGHDTVSWYQQALGQGPQFIFQYYEEEERQRGNFPDRFSGHQFPNYSSELNVNALLLGDSALYLCASSSLGSYTFGSGTRLTVV.

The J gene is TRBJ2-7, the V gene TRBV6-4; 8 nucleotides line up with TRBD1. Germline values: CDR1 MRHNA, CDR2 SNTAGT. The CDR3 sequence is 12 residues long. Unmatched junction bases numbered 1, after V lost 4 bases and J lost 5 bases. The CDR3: CASSGQGNEQYF. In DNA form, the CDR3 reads TGTGCCAGCAGTGGACAGGGGAACGAGCAGTACTTC.

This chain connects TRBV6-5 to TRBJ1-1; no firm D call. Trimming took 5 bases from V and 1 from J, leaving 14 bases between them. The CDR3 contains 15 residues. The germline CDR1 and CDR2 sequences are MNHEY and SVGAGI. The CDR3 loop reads CASSPPSGRNTEAFF. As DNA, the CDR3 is TGTGCCAGCAGTCCACCCTCCGGGAGGAACACTGAAGCTTTCTTT.

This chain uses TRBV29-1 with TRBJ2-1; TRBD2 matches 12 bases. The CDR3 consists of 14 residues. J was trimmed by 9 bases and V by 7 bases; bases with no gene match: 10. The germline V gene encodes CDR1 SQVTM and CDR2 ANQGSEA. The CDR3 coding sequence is TGCAGCGAGATAGCCCTAGCGGGGGGGGTTGAGCAGTTCTTC. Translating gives CSEIALAGGVEQFF.

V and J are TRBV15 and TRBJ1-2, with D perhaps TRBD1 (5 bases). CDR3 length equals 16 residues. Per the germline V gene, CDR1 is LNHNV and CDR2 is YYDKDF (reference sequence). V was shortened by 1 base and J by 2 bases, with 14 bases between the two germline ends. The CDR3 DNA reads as TGTGCCACCAGCAGAGGCTGGGACGGGGGAAACTATGGCTACACCTTC. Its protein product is CATSRGWDGGNYGYTF. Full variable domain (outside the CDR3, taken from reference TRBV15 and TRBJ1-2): DAMVIQNPRYQVTQFGKPVTLSCSQTLNHNVMYWYQQKSSQAPKLLFHYYDKDFNNEADTPDNFQSRRPNTSFCFLDIRSPGLGDTAMYLCATSRGWDGGNYGYTFGSGTRLTVV.

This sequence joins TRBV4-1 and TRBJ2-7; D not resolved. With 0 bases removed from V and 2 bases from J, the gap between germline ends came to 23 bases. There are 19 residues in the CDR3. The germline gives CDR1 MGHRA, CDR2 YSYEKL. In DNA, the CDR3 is TGCGCCAGCAGCCAAGATCGCTATTCTAGGTCAGTTACCCCCTACGAGCAGTACTTC. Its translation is CASSQDRYSRSVTPYEQYF.

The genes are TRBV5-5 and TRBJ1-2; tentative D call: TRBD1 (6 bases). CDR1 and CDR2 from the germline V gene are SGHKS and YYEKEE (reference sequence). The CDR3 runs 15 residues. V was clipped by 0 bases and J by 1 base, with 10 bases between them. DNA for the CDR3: TGTGCCAGCAGCTTGGCCGCAGGGGATAACTATGGCTACACCTTC. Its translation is CASSLAAGDNYGYTF. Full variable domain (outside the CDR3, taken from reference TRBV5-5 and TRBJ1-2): DAGVTQSPTHLIKTRGQQVTLRCSPISGHKSVSWYQQVLGQGPQFIFQYYEKEERGRGNFPDRFSARQFPNYSSELNVNALLLGDSALYLCASSLAAGDNYGYTFGSGTRLTVV.

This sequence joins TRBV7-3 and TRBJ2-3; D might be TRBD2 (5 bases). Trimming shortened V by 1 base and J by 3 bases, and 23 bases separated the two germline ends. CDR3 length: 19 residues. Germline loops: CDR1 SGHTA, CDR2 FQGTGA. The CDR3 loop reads CASSLRSPAQVGVTDTQYF. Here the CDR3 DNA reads TGTGCCAGCAGCTTAAGGTCACCCGCCCAGGTCGGGGTAACAGATACGCAGTATTTT. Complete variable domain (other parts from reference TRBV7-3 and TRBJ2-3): GAGVSQTPSNKVTEKGKYVELRCDPISGHTALYWYRQSLGQGPEFLIYFQGTGAADDSGLPNDRFFAVRPEGSVSTLKIQRTERGDSAVYLCASSLRSPAQVGVTDTQYFGPGTRLTVL.

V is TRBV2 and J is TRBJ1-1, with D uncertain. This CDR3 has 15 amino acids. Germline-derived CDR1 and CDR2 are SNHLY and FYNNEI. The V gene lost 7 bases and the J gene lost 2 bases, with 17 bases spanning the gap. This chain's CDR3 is CASTSPRDLNTEAFF. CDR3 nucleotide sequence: TGTGCCAGCACCTCTCCCCGGGATCTAAACACTGAAGCTTTCTTT. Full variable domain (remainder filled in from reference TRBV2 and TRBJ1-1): EPEVTQTPSHQVTQMGQEVILRCVPISNHLYFYWYRQILGQKVEFLVSFYNNEISEKSEIFDDQFSVERPDGSNFTLKIRSTKLEDSAMYFCASTSPRDLNTEAFFGQGTRLTVV.

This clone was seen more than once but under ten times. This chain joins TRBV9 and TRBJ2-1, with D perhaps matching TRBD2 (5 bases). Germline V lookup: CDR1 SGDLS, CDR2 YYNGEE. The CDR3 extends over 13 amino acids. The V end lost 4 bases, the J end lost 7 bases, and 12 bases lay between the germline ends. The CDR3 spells CASSPLGVNEQFF. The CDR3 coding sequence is TGTGCCAGCAGCCCCCTCGGGGTGAATGAGCAGTTCTTC.

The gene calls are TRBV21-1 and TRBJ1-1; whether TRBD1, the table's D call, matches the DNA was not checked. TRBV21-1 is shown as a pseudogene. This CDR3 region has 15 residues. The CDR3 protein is CASSATGLRNTEAFF. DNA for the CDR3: TGTGCCAGCAGCGCAACAGGGTTGCGGAACACTGAAGCTTTCTTT.

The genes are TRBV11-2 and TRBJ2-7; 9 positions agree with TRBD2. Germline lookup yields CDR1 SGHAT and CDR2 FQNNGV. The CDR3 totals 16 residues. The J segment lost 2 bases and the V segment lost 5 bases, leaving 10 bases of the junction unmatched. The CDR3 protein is CASSLTPGLAPYEQYF. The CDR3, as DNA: TGTGCCAGCAGCCTGACACCGGGACTAGCTCCCTACGAGCAGTACTTC.